What follows are 19 T cell receptor beta chains derived from one specimen sequenced in a study of CD8 T cells in ankylosing spondylitis. TCRdb re-derived calls from the 5' RACE reads in MiXCR, one entry per CDR3 protein. The sample has about 540,000 distinct CDR3 sequences, 10% to 15% seen once. General study findings and limits: Typical of ankylosing spondylitis blood, it appeared, was a TCR beta motif of eight highly homologous variants.

The antigens for these receptors are not known. Material: blood, either unsorted or a sorted T cell fraction (not recorded which). These receptor sequences come from a male donor with ankylosing spondylitis.

The gene calls are TRBV20-1 and TRBJ2-3; 13 nucleotides agree with TRBD2. V was clipped by 6 bases and J by 6 bases; unmatched bases: 9. The germline V gene encodes CDR1 DFQATT and CDR2 SNEGSKA (reference sequence). The CDR3 has 15 amino acids. The CDR3 region has the DNA TGCAGTGCGGAACTAGCGGGAGGGCCTGTTGATACGCAGTATTTT. This codes for CSAELAGGPVDTQYF.

The J gene is TRBJ2-1, the V gene TRBV5-1, with no clear D. The CDR3 has 12 residues. CDR1 and CDR2 (germline): SGHRS, YFSETQ. V gave up 3 bases and J gave up 9 bases, with 10 bases separating them. CDR3 nucleotide sequence: TGCGCCAGCAGCTCCCGCGAGGCTGAGCAGTTCTTC. Its translation: CASSSREAEQFF.

This clonotype was detected only a few times. This rearrangement joins TRBV11-2 to TRBJ2-1; 9 bases are shared with TRBD1. The V and J ends lost 4 bases and 5 bases, in that order; junction bases with no gene match: 9. This CDR3 has 16 amino acids. Germline CDR1 SGHAT, CDR2 FQNNGV. The DNA for the CDR3 is TGTGCCAGCAGCTCTTCTCCCGGGACAGGGAACAATGAGCAGTTCTTC. As protein: CASSSSPGTGNNEQFF.

This rearrangement joins TRBV6-2 or TRBV6-3 to TRBJ2-1; 9 bases match TRBD1. V lost 10 bases and J lost 6; bases outside the gene matches: 13. The CDR3 runs 15 residues. Germline CDR1 and CDR2: MNHEY and SVGEGT. The CDR3: CATSPRGQGSNEQFF. As DNA, the CDR3 is TGTGCCACCAGCCCCCGGGGACAGGGAAGCAATGAGCAGTTCTTC.

The chain is built from TRBV20-1 and TRBJ2-3, with D uncertain. Trimming removed 2 bases at V and 4 bases at J, with 7 bases between. Germline CDR1 DFQATT, CDR2 SNEGSKA (reference sequence). There are 12 residues in the CDR3. The chain's CDR3 is CSARLLADTQYF. Written as DNA, the CDR3 is TGCAGTGCTAGACTTCTAGCAGATACGCAGTATTTT.

The rearrangement uses TRBV27 and TRBJ1-5, with D possibly TRBD1 on 6 matching bases. Trimming left V 5 bases short and J 2 bases short, with 25 bases between. Germline CDR1 MNHEY, CDR2 SMNVEV (reference sequence). There are 19 residues in the CDR3. CDR3 residues: CASSPDSWTVLSGNQPQHF. CDR3 nucleotides: TGTGCCAGCAGTCCGGACAGCTGGACCGTATTATCAGGCAATCAGCCCCAGCATTTT.

The chain joins TRBV20-1 to TRBJ2-1; D remains unclear. The CDR3 is made up of 12 amino acids. Trimming shortened V by 3 bases and J by 3 bases, and 6 bases separated the two germline ends. CDR1 DFQATT and CDR2 SNEGSKA come from the germline V gene (reference sequence). CDR3 nucleotide sequence: TGCAGTGCTAGTTCTGACTACAATGAGCAGTTCTTC. It translates to CSASSDYNEQFF.

This clonotype was recorded many times. The CDR3 DNA reads TGCGCCAGCAGCCCGGGACAGGGGGCGCGGCAGCCCCAGCATTTT. Translating gives CASSPGQGARQPQHF. This chain uses TRBV5-1 with TRBJ1-5, with 12 positions matching TRBD1. The junction had 6 bases not matched to a gene; V was cut back by 4 bases and J by 7 bases. The CDR3 covers 15 residues. CDR1 and CDR2 from the germline V gene are SGHRS and YFSETQ. Full variable domain (outside the CDR3, taken from reference TRBV5-1 and TRBJ1-5): KAGVTQTPRYLIKTRGQQVTLSCSPISGHRSVSWYQQTPGQGLQFLFEYFSETQRNKGNFPGRFSGRQFSNSRSEMNVSTLELGDSALYLCASSPGQGARQPQHFGDGTRLSIL.

The chain has TRBV24-1 and TRBJ2-3; a possible D gene is TRBD2 (6 bases). CDR3 size: 14 residues. V was pared by 5 bases and J by 0 bases, with 8 bases between. Germline V gene data show CDR1 as KGHDR and CDR2 as SFDVKD. Here the CDR3 reads CATSGAGSTDTQYF. The CDR3 coding sequence is TGTGCCACCAGTGGGGCGGGAAGCACAGATACGCAGTATTTT.

The V gene is TRBV30, the J gene TRBJ2-1; 9 nucleotides line up with TRBD2. V gave up 5 bases and J gave up 4 bases; unmatched junction bases: 9. Germline V CDR1 and CDR2: GTSNPN, SVGIG (reference sequence). The CDR3 is made up of 15 amino acids. CDR3 sequence reads: CAWQLAGRGYNEQFF. DNA of the CDR3: TGTGCCTGGCAGCTAGCGGGAAGAGGATACAATGAGCAGTTCTTC.

This clonotype was seen a handful of times. The V and J genes are TRBV30 and TRBJ2-3; D is possibly TRBD2 (7 bases). V shed 8 bases and J shed 3 bases, with 18 bases lying between them. Germline V gene lookup returns CDR1 GTSNPN and CDR2 SVGIG (reference sequence). The CDR3 extends over 14 amino acids. In DNA form, the CDR3 reads TGTGCCCACCAAGGGGGGGCCGCGACAGATACGCAGTATTTT. It specifies CAHQGGAATDTQYF.

Details on this clonotype: Being one base from a much bigger clone, this may be a read error. The chain couples TRBV3-1 to TRBJ2-5; 9 bases align to TRBD2. The CDR3 length is 14 residues. V was clipped by 11 bases and J by 3 bases; unmatched bases: 10. CDR1 is LGHDT and CDR2 is YNNKEL in the germline V gene (reference sequence). The CDR3 region has the DNA TGTGCCTCCTCCCAGCGGGAGGTTAAAGAGACCCAGTACTTC. Translation gives CASSQREVKETQYF.

The genes are TRBV20-1 and TRBJ2-7, with 11 positions matching TRBD1. The germline V gene encodes CDR1 DFQATT and CDR2 SNEGSKA (reference sequence). This CDR3 is 16 amino acids long. Trimming at V came to 1 base and at J to 5 bases, leaving 10 bases not matched to a gene. Here the CDR3 reads CSARASPGQGVDEQYF. CDR3 DNA sequence: TGCAGTGCTAGAGCCTCTCCGGGACAGGGGGTTGACGAGCAGTACTTC.

This clonotype has ten or more counts. This chain joins TRBV20-1 and TRBJ2-7, with 7 positions matching TRBD1. Trimming at V came to 5 bases and at J to 3 bases, leaving 1 base not matched to a gene. The CDR3 is 11 residues long. Germline lookup yields CDR1 DFQATT and CDR2 SNEGSKA (reference sequence). CDR3 in amino acids: CSAWTGYEQYF. The CDR3 DNA sequence: TGCAGTGCTTGGACAGGCTACGAGCAGTACTTC.

V is TRBV10-3 and J is TRBJ1-5, with D possibly TRBD1 on 5 matching bases. Germline values: CDR1 ENHRY, CDR2 SYGVKD. The CDR3 has 13 residues. The V end lost 11 bases, the J end lost 8 bases, and 19 bases lay between the germline ends. CDR3 amino acids: CASREGPGEPQHF. CDR3 DNA: TGTGCCTCCAGGGAGGGCCCGGGGGAGCCCCAGCATTTT.

This clonotype came up many times. The CDR3 loop is CASSPTGHNTEAFF. Here the CDR3 DNA reads TGTGCCAGCAGCCCTACAGGGCATAACACTGAAGCTTTCTTT. The chain is built from TRBV7-8 and TRBJ1-1; D is possibly TRBD1 (6 bases). The CDR3 is 14 amino acids. V gave up 5 bases and J gave up 2 bases, with 12 bases separating them. Germline V gene lookup returns CDR1 SGHVS and CDR2 FQNEAQ.

This chain links TRBV21-1 with TRBJ2-5. TRBV21-1 is a pseudogene locus. The CDR3 has 12 residues. Written as DNA, the CDR3 is TGTGCCAGCGCCGTCAAGTCAGAGACCCAGTACTTC. It specifies CASAVKSETQYF.

This clonotype has more than one count but fewer than ten. The CDR3, as DNA: TGTGCCACCAGTGACAGACCGGGACAGACTAATCAGCCCCAGCATTTT. It specifies CATSDRPGQTNQPQHF. The V and J genes are TRBV24-1 and TRBJ1-5; 7 bases are shared with TRBD1. V lost 4 bases to trimming and J lost 4 bases; unmatched junction nucleotides: 9. The CDR3 is made up of 16 amino acids. Germline V gene lookup returns CDR1 KGHDR and CDR2 SFDVKD.

The chain employs TRBV11-3 and TRBJ2-3; 9 bases match TRBD2. The CDR3 length is 14 residues. Germline lookup yields CDR1 SGHNT and CDR2 YENEEA. Unmatched junction bases numbered 3, after V lost 6 bases and J lost 2 bases. CDR3 protein: CASRSGRPTDTQYF. The CDR3 nucleotides are TGTGCCAGCAGGAGCGGGAGGCCCACAGATACGCAGTATTTT.